Below are 22 T cell receptor beta chains sequenced from a single sample in a study of T cell repertoires and HLA-DP antigens. Their antigens remain unidentified. Generated by immunoSEQ multiplex PCR, the TCRdb table keeps only in-frame clones and is missing some. The sample has 90,000 to 130,000 clones, about 92% seen once. Sample: CD4+ T cells from PBMCs. The receptor set was obtained from a woman younger than 30 in good health and CMV-seronegative.

This chain uses TRBV6-5 with TRBJ1-6, with D unresolved. V was trimmed by 2 bases and J by 8 bases, leaving 10 bases between them. Germline assignment: CDR1 MNHEY and CDR2 SVGAGI. This CDR3 spans 14 amino acids. CDR3 region: CASSYQVPDSPLHF. As DNA, the CDR3 is TGTGCCAGCAGTTACCAGGTCCCCGATTCACCCCTCCACTTT.

V usage is TRBV2 and J usage is TRBJ2-1, with D perhaps matching TRBD1 or TRBD2 (5 bases each). Trimming removed 2 bases at V and 9 bases at J, with 23 bases between. Germline CDR1 and CDR2: SNHLY and FYNNEI. This CDR3 is built from 17 residues. The CDR3 protein is CASSEISWLYGAGEQFF. CDR3 DNA: TGTGCCAGCAGTGAAATCTCTTGGTTGTACGGGGCGGGTGAGCAGTTCTTC.

The gene calls are TRBV28 and TRBJ1-5; D perhaps matches TRBD1 (6 bases). The germline V gene encodes CDR1 MDHEN and CDR2 SYDVKM. Trimming pared 7 bases from V and 9 bases from J, leaving 19 bases between. The CDR3 spans 14 residues. CDR3: CASTVVGGGGPQHF. The CDR3 DNA sequence: TGTGCCAGCACCGTGGTTGGGGGCGGTGGGCCCCAGCATTTT.

The chain uses TRBV7-9 and TRBJ1-1; D is unresolved. Germline CDR1 SEHNR, CDR2 FQNEAQ (reference sequence). This CDR3 is built from 15 residues. Trimming cost V 5 bases and J 3 bases, with 16 bases left between them. The CDR3 DNA is TGTGCCAGCAGCCACAGACATCTTGGGGACACTGAAGCTTTCTTT. It specifies CASSHRHLGDTEAFF.

This clone was detected once. The chain joins TRBV27 to TRBJ2-2; D might be TRBD1 (6 bases). CDR1 and CDR2 (germline): MNHEY, SMNVEV (reference sequence). The CDR3 sequence is 18 residues long. V was clipped by 0 bases and J by 4 bases, with 18 bases between them. The CDR3 spells CASSLSVRSRGPTGELFF. The CDR3 bases are TGTGCCAGCAGTTTATCGGTTCGGAGCAGGGGACCCACCGGGGAGCTGTTTTTT.

About this clone: Other DNA sequences in the same sample also yield this CDR3. This chain connects TRBV9 to TRBJ2-2; no definite D call. This CDR3 region has 14 residues. CDR1 is SGDLS, CDR2 YYNGEE, per germline. V was cut by 0 bases and J by 5 bases, with 8 bases left in between. CDR3 sequence: CASSVGGETGELFF. DNA for the CDR3: TGTGCCAGCAGCGTAGGCGGAGAGACCGGGGAGCTGTTTTTT.

In this sample, this clone turned up once. The genes are TRBV6-5 and TRBJ2-4; 7 bases are a match to TRBD1. The length of the CDR3 is 15 residues. Germline V gives CDR1 MNHEY, CDR2 SVGAGI. J lost 2 bases, V lost 6 bases, and 7 bases had no gene match. The CDR3 loop reads CASRNRGATKNIQYF. The CDR3 DNA sequence: TGTGCCAGCAGAAACAGGGGCGCCACCAAAAACATTCAGTACTTC.

CDR3 bases: TGCGCCAGCAGCTTGGTCTCCCAGGGGCTCCGGGATTACTCCTACAATGAGCAGTTCTTC. Protein: CASSLVSQGLRDYSYNEQFF. The V and J genes are TRBV5-1 and TRBJ2-1, with a possible D match to TRBD1 (6 bases). Germline loops: CDR1 SGHRS, CDR2 YFSETQ. Deletions cut 0 bases from V and 0 bases from J, with 22 bases between. The CDR3 is made up of 20 amino acids.

J is TRBJ2-2 and V is TRBV5-1; 9 nucleotides match TRBD1. The CDR3 sequence is 16 residues long. The V segment lost 4 bases and the J segment 7 bases; nucleotides outside the gene matches: 11. Germline CDR1 and CDR2: SGHRS and YFSETQ. Here the CDR3 reads CASSIAGTGNDGELFF. Here the CDR3 DNA reads TGCGCCAGCAGCATAGCCGGGACAGGGAATGACGGGGAGCTGTTTTTT. Filled out from reference TRBV5-1 and TRBJ2-2, the complete variable domain reads KAGVTQTPRYLIKTRGQQVTLSCSPISGHRSVSWYQQTPGQGLQFLFEYFSETQRNKGNFPGRFSGRQFSNSRSEMNVSTLELGDSALYLCASSIAGTGNDGELFFGEGSRLTVL.

This chain connects TRBV6-5 to TRBJ2-5; 14 bases agree with TRBD2. CDR3 length: 16 amino acids. With 0 bases clipped from V and 3 bases from J, the junction kept 0 bases outside the gene matches. The germline V gene encodes CDR1 MNHEY and CDR2 SVGAGI. The CDR3 DNA sequence: TGTGCCAGCAGTTACTCGGGACTAGCGGGAGAAGAGACCCAGTACTTC. This gives the protein CASSYSGLAGEETQYF.

The chain joins TRBV19 to TRBJ1-5; D call uncertain. CDR1 LNHDA and CDR2 SQIVND come from the germline V gene (reference sequence). The CDR3 is 15 amino acids. V lost 3 bases and J 6 bases, leaving 15 bases between the germline ends. The CDR3, as DNA: TGTGCCAGTAGTATTATTGGTCATCTGAGTCAGCCCCAGCATTTT. Its protein product is CASSIIGHLSQPQHF.

This clone is medium-sized. The chain joins TRBV6-1 to TRBJ1-1; TRBD1 might be the D (6 bases). The germline gives CDR1 MNHNS, CDR2 SASEGT. The ends were cut back, 8 bases at V and 2 bases at J, with 15 bases in the middle. The CDR3 spans 14 residues. The CDR3 sequence is CASWGGGLNTEAFF. CDR3 nucleotides: TGTGCCAGCTGGGGCGGGGGCCTCAACACTGAAGCTTTCTTT.

This sequence joins TRBV18 and TRBJ2-2, with D uncertain. The CDR3 contains 16 residues. Germline V gives CDR1 KGHSH, CDR2 LQKENI. V was trimmed by 3 bases and J by 0 bases, leaving 11 bases between them. The chain's CDR3 is CASSPYGQANTGELFF. For the CDR3, the DNA is TGTGCCAGCTCACCTTACGGCCAGGCGAACACCGGGGAGCTGTTTTTT.

The count of this clone is one. The CDR3 here is CASSDGTVAQETQYF. The CDR3 nucleotides read TGTGCCAGCAGTGATGGGACAGTAGCCCAAGAGACCCAGTACTTC. The chain joins TRBV6-1 to TRBJ2-5; 7 bases fit TRBD1. CDR1 and CDR2 from the germline V gene are MNHNS and SASEGT. The CDR3 is made up of 15 amino acids. V was clipped by 3 bases and J by 1 base; unmatched bases: 5.

This clone was seen only once. The chain links TRBV9 to TRBJ2-3; D call uncertain. Germline CDR1 and CDR2: SGDLS and YYNGEE. This CDR3 comprises 14 residues. V gave up 0 bases and J gave up 1 base, with 6 bases separating them. CDR3 DNA sequence: TGTGCCAGCAGCGTAGATCGGGGCACAGATACGCAGTATTTT. Amino acid sequence: CASSVDRGTDTQYF.

The V gene is TRBV5-1, the J gene TRBJ2-3; D uncertain. Trimming pared 0 bases from V and 3 bases from J, leaving 8 bases between. The germline CDR1 and CDR2 sequences are SGHRS and YFSETQ. The CDR3 covers 14 residues. The chain's CDR3 is CASSLVLPTDTQYF. DNA for the CDR3: TGCGCCAGCAGCTTGGTGCTACCAACAGATACGCAGTATTTT.

This sequence joins TRBV15 and TRBJ1-5; D gene ambiguous. V lost 1 base, J lost 6 bases, and 13 bases lay in between. This CDR3 has 15 amino acids. Germline CDR1 reads LNHNV; CDR2 reads YYDKDF (reference sequence). The CDR3 reads CATSRGTAPSQPQHF. The CDR3 bases are TGTGCCACCAGCAGAGGAACAGCTCCCAGTCAGCCCCAGCATTTT.

This clone was counted between two and nine times. V and J are TRBV28 and TRBJ2-6, with D hard to call. With 7 bases removed from V and 4 bases from J, the gap between germline ends came to 14 bases. The CDR3 runs 15 residues. Germline V gene lookup returns CDR1 MDHEN and CDR2 SYDVKM. The CDR3, as DNA: TGTGCCAGCACCTCTTCGGGTGGAGGGGCCAACGTCCTGACTTTC. Protein sequence: CASTSSGGGANVLTF. Drawing the rest from reference TRBV28 and TRBJ2-6, the complete variable domain is DVKVTQSSRYLVKRTGEKVFLECVQDMDHENMFWYRQDPGLGLRLIYFSYDVKMKEKGDIPEGYSVSREKKERFSLILESASTNQTSMYLCASTSSGGGANVLTFGAGSRLTVL.

This chain joins TRBV28 and TRBJ2-3, with 12 bases identical to TRBD2. The ends lost 8 bases at V and 0 bases at J; junction bases unmatched: 3. The V gene's germline CDR1 is MDHEN and CDR2 SYDVKM. This CDR3 spans 15 amino acids. The CDR3 here is CASAGLAGSTDTQYF. CDR3 nucleotides: TGTGCCAGCGCTGGACTAGCGGGGAGCACAGATACGCAGTATTTT. Combining the CDR3 with reference TRBV28 and TRBJ2-3 gives the whole variable domain DVKVTQSSRYLVKRTGEKVFLECVQDMDHENMFWYRQDPGLGLRLIYFSYDVKMKEKGDIPEGYSVSREKKERFSLILESASTNQTSMYLCASAGLAGSTDTQYFGPGTRLTVL.

The J gene is TRBJ2-5, the V gene TRBV7-2; D uncertain. Germline assignment: CDR1 SGHTA and CDR2 FQGNSA. The CDR3 has 14 residues. V dropped 1 base and J dropped 2 bases, with 8 bases sitting between them. The CDR3 protein is CASSLGVAQETQYF. The CDR3 DNA is TGTGCCAGCAGCTTAGGGGTGGCACAAGAGACCCAGTACTTC.

This clone was observed a few times. The chain links TRBV5-5 to TRBJ2-2, with TRBD2 matching over 10 bases. From germline, CDR1 is SGHKS and CDR2 YYEKEE (reference sequence). The junction had 9 bases not matched to a gene; V was cut back by 2 bases and J by 5 bases. The CDR3 is 17 amino acids. The CDR3 sequence is CASSFGSGGPRTGELFF. CDR3 DNA sequence: TGTGCCAGCAGCTTTGGTAGCGGGGGGCCTAGGACCGGGGAGCTGTTTTTT.

The rearrangement joins TRBV11-2 to TRBJ1-6; TRBD1 matches 7 bases. The CDR3 sequence is 17 residues long. Germline-derived CDR1 and CDR2 are SGHAT and FQNNGV. V lost 5 bases, J lost 0 bases, and 7 bases stayed unmatched. DNA for the CDR3: TGTGCCAGCAGCGTAAGACAGGGAAGCTCCTATAATTCACCCCTCCACTTT. Encoded protein: CASSVRQGSSYNSPLHF.